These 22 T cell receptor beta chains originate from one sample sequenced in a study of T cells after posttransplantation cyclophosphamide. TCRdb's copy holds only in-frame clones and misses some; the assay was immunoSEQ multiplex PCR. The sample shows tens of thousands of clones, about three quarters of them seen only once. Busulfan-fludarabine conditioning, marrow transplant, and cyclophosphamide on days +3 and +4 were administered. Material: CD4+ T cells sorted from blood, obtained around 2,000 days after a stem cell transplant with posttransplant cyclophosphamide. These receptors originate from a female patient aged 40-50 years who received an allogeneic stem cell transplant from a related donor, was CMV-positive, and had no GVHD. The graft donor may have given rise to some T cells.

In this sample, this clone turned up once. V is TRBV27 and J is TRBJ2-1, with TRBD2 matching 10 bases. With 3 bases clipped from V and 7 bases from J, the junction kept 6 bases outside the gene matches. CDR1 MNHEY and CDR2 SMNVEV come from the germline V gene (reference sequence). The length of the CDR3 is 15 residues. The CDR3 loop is CASSFSGGAVNEQFF. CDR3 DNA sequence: TGTGCCAGCAGTTTCAGCGGGGGGGCCGTAAATGAGCAGTTCTTC.

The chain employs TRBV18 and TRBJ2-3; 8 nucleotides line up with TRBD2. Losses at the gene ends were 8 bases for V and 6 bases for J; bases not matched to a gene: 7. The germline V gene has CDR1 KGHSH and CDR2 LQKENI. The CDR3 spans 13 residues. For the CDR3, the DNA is TGTGCCAGCCCATCCCCTAGCGGGGATACGCAGTATTTT. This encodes CASPSPSGDTQYF.

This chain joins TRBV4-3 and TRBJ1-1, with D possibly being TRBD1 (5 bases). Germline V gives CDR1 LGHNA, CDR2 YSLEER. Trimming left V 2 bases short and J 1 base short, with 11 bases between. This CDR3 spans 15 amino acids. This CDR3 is CASSQTFQGNTEAFF. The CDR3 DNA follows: TGCGCCAGCAGCCAAACCTTTCAGGGGAACACTGAAGCTTTCTTT.

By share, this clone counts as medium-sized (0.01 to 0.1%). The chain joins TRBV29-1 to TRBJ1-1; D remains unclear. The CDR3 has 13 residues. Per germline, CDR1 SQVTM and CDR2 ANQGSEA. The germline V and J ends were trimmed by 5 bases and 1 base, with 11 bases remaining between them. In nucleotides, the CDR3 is TGCAGCGTTTCCTCCACTTCGAACACTGAAGCTTTCTTT. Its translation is CSVSSTSNTEAFF. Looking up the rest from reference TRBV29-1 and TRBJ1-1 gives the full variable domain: SAVISQKPSRDICQRGTSLTIQCQVDSQVTMMFWYRQQPGQSLTLIATANQGSEATYESGFVIDKFPISRPNLTFSTLTVSNMSPEDSSIYLCSVSSTSNTEAFFGQGTRLTVV.

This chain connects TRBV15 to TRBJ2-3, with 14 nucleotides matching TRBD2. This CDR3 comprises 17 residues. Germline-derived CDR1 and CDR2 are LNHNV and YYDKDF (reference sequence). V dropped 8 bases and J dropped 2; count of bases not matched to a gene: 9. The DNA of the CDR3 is TGTGCCACCTCAATAGGACTAGCGGGGGGCTACACAGATACGCAGTATTTT. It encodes CATSIGLAGGYTDTQYF.

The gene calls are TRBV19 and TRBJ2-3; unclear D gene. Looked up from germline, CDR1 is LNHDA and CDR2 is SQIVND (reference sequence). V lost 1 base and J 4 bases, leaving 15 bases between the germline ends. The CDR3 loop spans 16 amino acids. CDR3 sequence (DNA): TGTGCCAGTAGTATAGTCCCGATAGTGTCCGCAGATACGCAGTATTTT. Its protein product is CASSIVPIVSADTQYF.

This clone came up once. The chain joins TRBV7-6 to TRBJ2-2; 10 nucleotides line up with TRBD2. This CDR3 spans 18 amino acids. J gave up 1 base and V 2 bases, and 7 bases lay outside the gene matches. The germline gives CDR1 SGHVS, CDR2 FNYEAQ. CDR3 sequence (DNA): TGTGCCAGCAGCTTAAGGCTAGCGGGGGATCAGAACACCGGGGAGCTGTTTTTT. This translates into CASSLRLAGDQNTGELFF. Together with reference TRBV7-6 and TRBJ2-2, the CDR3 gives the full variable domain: GAGVSQSPRYKVTKRGQDVALRCDPISGHVSLYWYRQALGQGPEFLTYFNYEAQQDKSGLPNDRFSAERPEGSISTLTIQRTEQRDSAMYRCASSLRLAGDQNTGELFFGEGSRLTVL.

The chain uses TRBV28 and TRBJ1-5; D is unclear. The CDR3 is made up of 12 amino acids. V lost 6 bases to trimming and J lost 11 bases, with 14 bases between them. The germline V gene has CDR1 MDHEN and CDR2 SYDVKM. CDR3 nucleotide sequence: TGTGCCAGCAGCCCGGTTGGCCGGGCCCAGCATTTT. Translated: CASSPVGRAQHF.

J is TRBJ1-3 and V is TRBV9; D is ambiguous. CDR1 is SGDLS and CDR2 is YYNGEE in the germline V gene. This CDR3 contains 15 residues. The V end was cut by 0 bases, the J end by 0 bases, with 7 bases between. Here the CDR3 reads CASSVDPGSGNTIYF. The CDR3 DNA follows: TGTGCCAGCAGCGTAGATCCCGGCTCTGGAAACACCATATATTTT.

For the CDR3, the DNA is TGTGCCATCAGTGACGGTACGGGGACAGGGCGAAGGGTGCAGTACTTC. It yields the protein CAISDGTGTGRRVQYF. V is TRBV10-3 and J is TRBJ2-7, with 9 bases identical to TRBD1. Germline loops: CDR1 ENHRY, CDR2 SYGVKD. This CDR3 is 16 amino acids long. Trimming removed 3 bases from V and 9 bases from J; junction bases left unmatched: 15.

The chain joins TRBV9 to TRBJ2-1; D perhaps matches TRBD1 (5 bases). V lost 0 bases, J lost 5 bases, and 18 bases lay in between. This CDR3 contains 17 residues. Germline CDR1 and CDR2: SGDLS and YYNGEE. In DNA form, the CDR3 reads TGTGCCAGCAGCGTAGGATTCGGCAGGGATCGGCACAATGAGCAGTTCTTC. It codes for CASSVGFGRDRHNEQFF.

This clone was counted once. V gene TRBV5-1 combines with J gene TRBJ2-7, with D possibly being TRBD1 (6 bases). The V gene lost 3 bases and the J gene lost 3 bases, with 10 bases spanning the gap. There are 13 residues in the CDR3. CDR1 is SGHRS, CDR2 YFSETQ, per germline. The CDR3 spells CASSSDSFYEQYF. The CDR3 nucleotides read TGCGCCAGCAGCTCGGACAGCTTCTACGAGCAGTACTTC.

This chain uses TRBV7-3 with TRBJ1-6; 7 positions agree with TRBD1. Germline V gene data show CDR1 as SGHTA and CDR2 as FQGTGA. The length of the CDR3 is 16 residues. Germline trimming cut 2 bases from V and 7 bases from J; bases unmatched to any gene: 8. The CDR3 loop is CASSLDGQVPNSPLHF. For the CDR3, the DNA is TGTGCCAGCAGCTTAGACGGACAGGTCCCAAATTCACCCCTCCACTTT.

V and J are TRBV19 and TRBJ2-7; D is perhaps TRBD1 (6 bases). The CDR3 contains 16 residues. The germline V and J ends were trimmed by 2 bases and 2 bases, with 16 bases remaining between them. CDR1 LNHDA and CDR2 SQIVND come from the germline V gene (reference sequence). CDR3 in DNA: TGTGCCAGTAGTATATCCCAGGGGCCAACGACCTACGAGCAGTACTTC. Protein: CASSISQGPTTYEQYF.

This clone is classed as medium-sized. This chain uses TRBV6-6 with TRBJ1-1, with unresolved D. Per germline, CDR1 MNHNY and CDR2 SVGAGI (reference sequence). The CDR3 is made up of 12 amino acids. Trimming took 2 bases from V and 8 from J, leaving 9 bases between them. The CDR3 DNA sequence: TGTGCCAGCAGTTACGGAGGTATCGAAGCTTTCTTT. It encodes CASSYGGIEAFF.

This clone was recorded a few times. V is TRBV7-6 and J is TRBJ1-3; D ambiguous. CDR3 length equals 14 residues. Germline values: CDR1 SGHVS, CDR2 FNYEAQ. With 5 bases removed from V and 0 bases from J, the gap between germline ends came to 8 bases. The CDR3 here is CASSTYSSGNTIYF. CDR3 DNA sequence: TGTGCCAGCAGCACCTACAGCTCTGGAAACACCATATATTTT.

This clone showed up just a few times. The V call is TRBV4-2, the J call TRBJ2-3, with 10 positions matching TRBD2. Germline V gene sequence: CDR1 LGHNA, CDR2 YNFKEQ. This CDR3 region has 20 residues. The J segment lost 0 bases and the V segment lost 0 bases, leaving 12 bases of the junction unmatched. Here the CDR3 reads CASSQDGWLAGDSSTDTQYF. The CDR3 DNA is TGTGCCAGCAGCCAAGATGGTTGGCTAGCGGGGGATTCTAGCACAGATACGCAGTATTTT.

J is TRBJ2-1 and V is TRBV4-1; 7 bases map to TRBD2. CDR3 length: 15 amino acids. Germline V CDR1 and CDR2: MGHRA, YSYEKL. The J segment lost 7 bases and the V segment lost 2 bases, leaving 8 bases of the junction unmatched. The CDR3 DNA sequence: TGCGCCAGCAGCCAAATAGACGGGACTATGAATGAGCAGTTCTTC. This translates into CASSQIDGTMNEQFF.

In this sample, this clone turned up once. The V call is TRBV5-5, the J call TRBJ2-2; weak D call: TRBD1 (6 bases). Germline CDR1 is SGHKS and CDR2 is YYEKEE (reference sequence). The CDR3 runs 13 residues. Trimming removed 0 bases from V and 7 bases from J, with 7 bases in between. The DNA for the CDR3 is TGTGCCAGCAGCTTGGGGGGGCGCGGGGAGCTGTTTTTT. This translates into CASSLGGRGELFF.

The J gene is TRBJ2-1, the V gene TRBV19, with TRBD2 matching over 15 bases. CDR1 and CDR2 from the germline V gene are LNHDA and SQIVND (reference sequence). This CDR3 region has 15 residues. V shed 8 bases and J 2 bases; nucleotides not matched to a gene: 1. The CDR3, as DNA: TGTGCCAGTGGGACTAGCGGGGGGCCCTACAATGAGCAGTTCTTC. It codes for CASGTSGGPYNEQFF.

CDR3 protein: CASSRFEGANQPQHF. The DNA of the CDR3 is TGTGCCAGCTCCCGCTTCGAGGGGGCAAATCAGCCCCAGCATTTT. The chain employs TRBV18 and TRBJ1-5; 7 bases align to TRBD1. CDR1 is KGHSH and CDR2 is LQKENI in the germline V gene. Trimming cost V 6 bases and J 4 bases; bases outside gene matches: 9. There are 15 residues in the CDR3.

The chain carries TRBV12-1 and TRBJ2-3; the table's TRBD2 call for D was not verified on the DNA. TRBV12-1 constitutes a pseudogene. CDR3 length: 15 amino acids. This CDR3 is CASPGLAGGTDTQYF. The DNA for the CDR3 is TGTGCCAGCCCCGGACTAGCGGGGGGAACAGATACGCAGTATTTT.